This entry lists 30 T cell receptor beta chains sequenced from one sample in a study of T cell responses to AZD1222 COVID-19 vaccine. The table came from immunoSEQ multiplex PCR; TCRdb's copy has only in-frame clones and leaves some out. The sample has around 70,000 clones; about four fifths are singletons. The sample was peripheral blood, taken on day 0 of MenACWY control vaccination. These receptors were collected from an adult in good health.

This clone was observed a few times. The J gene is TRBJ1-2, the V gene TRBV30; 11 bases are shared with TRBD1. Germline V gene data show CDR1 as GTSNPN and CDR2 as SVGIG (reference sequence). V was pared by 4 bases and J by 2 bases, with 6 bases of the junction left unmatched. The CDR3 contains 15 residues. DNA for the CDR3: TGTGCCTGGACCACCTGGACAGGGGGCAACTATGGCTACACCTTC. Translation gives CAWTTWTGGNYGYTF.

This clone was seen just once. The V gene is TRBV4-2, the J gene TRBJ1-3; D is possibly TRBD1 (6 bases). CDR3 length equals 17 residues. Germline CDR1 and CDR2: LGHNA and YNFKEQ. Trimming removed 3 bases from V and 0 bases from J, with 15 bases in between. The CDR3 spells CASSQDPPGASGNTIYF. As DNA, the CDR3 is TGTGCCAGCAGCCAGGACCCCCCAGGGGCCTCTGGAAACACCATATATTTT.

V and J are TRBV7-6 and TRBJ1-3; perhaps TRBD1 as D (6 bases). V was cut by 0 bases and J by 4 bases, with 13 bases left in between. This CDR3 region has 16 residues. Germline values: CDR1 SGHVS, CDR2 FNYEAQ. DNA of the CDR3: TGTGCCAGCAGCTTAGCCGGGGGCCCCTCAGGAAACACCATATATTTT. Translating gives CASSLAGGPSGNTIYF.

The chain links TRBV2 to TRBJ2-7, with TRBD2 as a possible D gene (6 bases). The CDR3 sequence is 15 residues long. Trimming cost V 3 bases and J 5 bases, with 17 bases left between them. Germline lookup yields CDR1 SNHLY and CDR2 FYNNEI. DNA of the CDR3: TGTGCCAGCAGTGACGTTGCGAGGAGGGGCAACGAGCAGTACTTC. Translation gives CASSDVARRGNEQYF.

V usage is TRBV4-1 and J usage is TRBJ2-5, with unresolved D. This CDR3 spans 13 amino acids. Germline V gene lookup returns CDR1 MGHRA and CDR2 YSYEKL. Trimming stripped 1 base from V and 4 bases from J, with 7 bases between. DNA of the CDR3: TGCGCCAGCAGCCAAGTTCCGGTAGAGACCCAGTACTTC. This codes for CASSQVPVETQYF.

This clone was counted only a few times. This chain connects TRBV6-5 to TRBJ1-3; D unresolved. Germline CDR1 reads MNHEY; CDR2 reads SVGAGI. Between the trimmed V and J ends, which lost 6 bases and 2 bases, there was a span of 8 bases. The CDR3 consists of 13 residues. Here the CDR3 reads CASSRLAGNTIYF. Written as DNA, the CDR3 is TGTGCCAGCAGCCGATTAGCTGGAAACACCATATATTTT.

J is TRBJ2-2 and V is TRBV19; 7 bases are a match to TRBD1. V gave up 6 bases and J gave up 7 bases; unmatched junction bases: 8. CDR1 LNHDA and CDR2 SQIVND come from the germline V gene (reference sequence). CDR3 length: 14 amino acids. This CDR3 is CASRSTGYGGELFF. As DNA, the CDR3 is TGTGCCAGTAGGTCGACAGGGTATGGCGGGGAGCTGTTTTTT.

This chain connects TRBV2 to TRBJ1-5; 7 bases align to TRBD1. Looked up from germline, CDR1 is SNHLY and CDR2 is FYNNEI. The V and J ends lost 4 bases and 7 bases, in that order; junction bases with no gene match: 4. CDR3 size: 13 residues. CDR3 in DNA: TGTGCCAGCAGTGCGACAGGGAGCCAGCCCCAGCATTTT. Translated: CASSATGSQPQHF.

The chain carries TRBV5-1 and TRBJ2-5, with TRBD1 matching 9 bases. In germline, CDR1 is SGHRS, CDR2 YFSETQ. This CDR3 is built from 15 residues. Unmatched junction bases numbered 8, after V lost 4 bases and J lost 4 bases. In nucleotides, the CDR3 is TGCGCCAGCAGCCCCAGTGACAGGGGGAGAGAGACCCAGTACTTC. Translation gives CASSPSDRGRETQYF.

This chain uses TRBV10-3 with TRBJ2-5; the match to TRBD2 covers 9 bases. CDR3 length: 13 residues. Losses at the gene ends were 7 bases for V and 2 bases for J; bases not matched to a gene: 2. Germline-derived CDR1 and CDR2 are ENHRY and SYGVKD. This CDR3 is CAITSGVQETQYF. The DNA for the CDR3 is TGTGCCATCACTAGCGGGGTTCAAGAGACCCAGTACTTC.

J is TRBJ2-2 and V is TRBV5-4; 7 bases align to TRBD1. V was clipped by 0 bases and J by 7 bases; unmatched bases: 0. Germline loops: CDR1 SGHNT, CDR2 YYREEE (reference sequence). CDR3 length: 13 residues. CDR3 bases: TGTGCCAGCAGCTTGGGACAGGGCGGGGAGCTGTTTTTT. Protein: CASSLGQGGELFF.

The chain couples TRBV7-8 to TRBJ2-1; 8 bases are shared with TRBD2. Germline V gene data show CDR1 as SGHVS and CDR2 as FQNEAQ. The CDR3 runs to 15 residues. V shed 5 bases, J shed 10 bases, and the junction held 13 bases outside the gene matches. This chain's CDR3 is CASSHLAGFVGEQFF. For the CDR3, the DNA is TGTGCCAGCAGCCATCTAGCGGGCTTTGTTGGAGAGCAGTTCTTC.

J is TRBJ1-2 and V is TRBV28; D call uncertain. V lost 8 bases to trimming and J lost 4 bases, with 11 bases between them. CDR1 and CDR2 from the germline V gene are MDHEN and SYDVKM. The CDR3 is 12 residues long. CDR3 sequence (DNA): TGTGCCAGCTATACTGGTGGCTATGGCTACACCTTC. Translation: CASYTGGYGYTF.

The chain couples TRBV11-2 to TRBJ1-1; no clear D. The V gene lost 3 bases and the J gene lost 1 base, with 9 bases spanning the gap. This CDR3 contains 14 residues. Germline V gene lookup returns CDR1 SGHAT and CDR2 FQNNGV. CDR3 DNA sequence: TGTGCCAGCAGCTTGTCCAGGAGGAACACTGAAGCTTTCTTT. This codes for CASSLSRRNTEAFF.

The CDR3 coding sequence is TGTGCCAGCTGGCGAGCTATGAACACTGAAGCTTTCTTT. This sequence encodes CASWRAMNTEAFF. The rearrangement uses TRBV6-5 and TRBJ1-1, with D hard to call. V was cut by 8 bases and J by 0 bases, with 10 bases left in between. The CDR3 totals 13 residues. Per the germline V gene, CDR1 is MNHEY and CDR2 is SVGAGI.

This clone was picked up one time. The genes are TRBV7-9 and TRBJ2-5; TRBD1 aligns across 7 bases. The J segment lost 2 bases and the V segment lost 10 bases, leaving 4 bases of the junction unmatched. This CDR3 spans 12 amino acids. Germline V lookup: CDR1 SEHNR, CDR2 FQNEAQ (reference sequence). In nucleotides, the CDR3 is TGTGCCATCAAACAGGGGCAAGAGACCCAGTACTTC. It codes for CAIKQGQETQYF.

In DNA form, the CDR3 reads TGTGCCACCGAGGACCAGGGAACGGAGACCCAGTACTTC. It specifies CATEDQGTETQYF. V usage is TRBV15 and J usage is TRBJ2-5; D perhaps matches TRBD1 (5 bases). Germline-derived CDR1 and CDR2 are LNHNV and YYDKDF (reference sequence). The CDR3 is 13 residues long. V was trimmed by 8 bases and J by 5 bases, leaving 15 bases between them.

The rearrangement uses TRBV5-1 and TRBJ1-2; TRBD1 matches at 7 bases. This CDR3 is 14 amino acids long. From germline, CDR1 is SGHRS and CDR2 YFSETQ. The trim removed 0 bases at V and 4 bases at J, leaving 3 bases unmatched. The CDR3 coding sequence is TGCGCCAGCAGCTTGGACAGGGGAACCTATGGCTACACCTTC. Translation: CASSLDRGTYGYTF. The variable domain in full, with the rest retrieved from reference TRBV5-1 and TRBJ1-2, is KAGVTQTPRYLIKTRGQQVTLSCSPISGHRSVSWYQQTPGQGLQFLFEYFSETQRNKGNFPGRFSGRQFSNSRSEMNVSTLELGDSALYLCASSLDRGTYGYTFGSGTRLTVV.

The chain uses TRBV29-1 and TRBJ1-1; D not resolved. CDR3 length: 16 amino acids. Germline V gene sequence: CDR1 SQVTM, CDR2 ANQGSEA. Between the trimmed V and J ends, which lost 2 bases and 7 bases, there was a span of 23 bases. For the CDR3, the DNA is TGCAGCGTTGAACGCCGTGGACTCGACGGCATGCTTGAAGCTTTCTTT. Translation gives CSVERRGLDGMLEAFF.

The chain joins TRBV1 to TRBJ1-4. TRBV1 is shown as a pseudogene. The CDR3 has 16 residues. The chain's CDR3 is CTSSQGSVRCCEKLFF. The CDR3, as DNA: TGCACCAGCAGCCAAGGGTCCGTTCGTTGTTGTGAAAAACTGTTTTTT.

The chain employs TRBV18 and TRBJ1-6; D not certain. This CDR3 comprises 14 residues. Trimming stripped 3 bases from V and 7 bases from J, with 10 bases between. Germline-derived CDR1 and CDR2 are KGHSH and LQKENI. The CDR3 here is CASSPDRLNSPLHF. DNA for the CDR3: TGTGCCAGCTCACCGGACCGACTCAATTCACCCCTCCACTTT.

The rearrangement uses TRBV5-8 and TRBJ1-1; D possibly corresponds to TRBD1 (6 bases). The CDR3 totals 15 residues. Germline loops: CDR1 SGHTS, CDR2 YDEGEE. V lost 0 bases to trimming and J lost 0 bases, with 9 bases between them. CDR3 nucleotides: TGTGCCAGCAGCTTGGGGGCAGGGGTGAACACTGAAGCTTTCTTT. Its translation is CASSLGAGVNTEAFF.

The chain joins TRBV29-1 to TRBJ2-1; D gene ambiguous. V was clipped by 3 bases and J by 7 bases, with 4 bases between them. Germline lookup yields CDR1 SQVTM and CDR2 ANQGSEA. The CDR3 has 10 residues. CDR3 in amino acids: CSVEINEQFF. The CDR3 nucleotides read TGCAGCGTTGAGATTAATGAGCAGTTCTTC.

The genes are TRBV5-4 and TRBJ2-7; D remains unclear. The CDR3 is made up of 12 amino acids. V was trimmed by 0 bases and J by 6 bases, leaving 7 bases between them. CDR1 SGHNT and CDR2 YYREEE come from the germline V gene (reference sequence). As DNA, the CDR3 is TGTGCCAGCAGCTTGGATGGTCTCGAGCAGTACTTC. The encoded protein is CASSLDGLEQYF.

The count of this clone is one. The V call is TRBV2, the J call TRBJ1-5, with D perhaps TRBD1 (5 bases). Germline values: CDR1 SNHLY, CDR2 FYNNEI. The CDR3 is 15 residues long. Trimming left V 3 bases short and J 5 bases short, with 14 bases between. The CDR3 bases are TGTGCCAGCAGTGATCGGCAGGGATATTATCAGCCCCAGCATTTT. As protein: CASSDRQGYYQPQHF.

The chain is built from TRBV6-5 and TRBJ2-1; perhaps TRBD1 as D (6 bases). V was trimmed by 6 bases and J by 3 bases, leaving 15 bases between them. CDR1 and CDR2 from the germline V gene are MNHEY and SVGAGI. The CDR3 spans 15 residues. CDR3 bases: TGTGCCAGCAGCCCGGCAGGGGTCGGCTACAATGAGCAGTTCTTC. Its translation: CASSPAGVGYNEQFF.

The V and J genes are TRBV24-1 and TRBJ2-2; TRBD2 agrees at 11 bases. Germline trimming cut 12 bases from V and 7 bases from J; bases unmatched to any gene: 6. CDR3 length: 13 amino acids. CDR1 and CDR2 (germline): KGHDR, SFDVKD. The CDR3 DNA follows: TGTGCCCATAGCGGGAGGGGTGGCGGGGAGCTGTTTTTT. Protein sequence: CAHSGRGGGELFF.

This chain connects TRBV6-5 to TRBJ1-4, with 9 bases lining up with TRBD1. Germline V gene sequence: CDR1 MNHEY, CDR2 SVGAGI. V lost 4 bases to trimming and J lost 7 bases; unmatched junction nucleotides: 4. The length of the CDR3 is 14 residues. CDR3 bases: TGTGCCAGCAGTTGGGGACAGGGAAGTGAAAAACTGTTTTTT. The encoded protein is CASSWGQGSEKLFF.

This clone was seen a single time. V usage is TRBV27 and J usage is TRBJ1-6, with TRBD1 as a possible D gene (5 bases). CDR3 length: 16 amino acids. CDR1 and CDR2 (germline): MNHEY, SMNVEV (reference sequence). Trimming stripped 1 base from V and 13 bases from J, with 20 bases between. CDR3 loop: CASSLWGRASGLPLHF. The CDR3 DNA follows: TGTGCCAGCAGTTTATGGGGCAGGGCCTCAGGGTTGCCCCTCCACTTT.

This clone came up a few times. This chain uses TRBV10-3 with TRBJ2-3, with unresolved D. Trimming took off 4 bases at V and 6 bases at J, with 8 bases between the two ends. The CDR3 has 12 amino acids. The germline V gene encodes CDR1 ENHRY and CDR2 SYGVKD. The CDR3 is CAISGAGDTQYF. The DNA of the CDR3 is TGTGCCATCAGTGGGGCCGGGGATACGCAGTATTTT.